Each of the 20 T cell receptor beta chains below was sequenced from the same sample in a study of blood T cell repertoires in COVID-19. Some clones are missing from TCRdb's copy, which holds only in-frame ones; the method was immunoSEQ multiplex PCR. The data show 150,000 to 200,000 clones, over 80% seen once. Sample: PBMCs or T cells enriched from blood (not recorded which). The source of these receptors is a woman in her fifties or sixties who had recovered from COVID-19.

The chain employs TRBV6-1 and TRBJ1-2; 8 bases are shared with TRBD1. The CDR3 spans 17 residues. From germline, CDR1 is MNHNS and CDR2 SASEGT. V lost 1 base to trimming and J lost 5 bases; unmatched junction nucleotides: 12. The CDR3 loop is CASSEDRGNPGVYGYTF. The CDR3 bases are TGTGCCAGCAGTGAAGACAGGGGGAATCCGGGAGTATATGGCTACACCTTC.

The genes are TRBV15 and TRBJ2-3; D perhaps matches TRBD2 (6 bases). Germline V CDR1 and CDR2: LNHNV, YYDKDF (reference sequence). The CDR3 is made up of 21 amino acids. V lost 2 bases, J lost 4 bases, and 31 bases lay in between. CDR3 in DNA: TGTGCCACCAGCAGACAACCGACCGGATCGTCTGGCGGGAAGGGCCCAGATACGCAGTATTTT. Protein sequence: CATSRQPTGSSGGKGPDTQYF.

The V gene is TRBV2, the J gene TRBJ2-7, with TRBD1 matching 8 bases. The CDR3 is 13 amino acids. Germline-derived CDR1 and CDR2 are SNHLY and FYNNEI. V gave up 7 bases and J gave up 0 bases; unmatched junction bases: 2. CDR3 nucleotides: TGTGCCAGCAAAACAGGGGGCTCCTACGAGCAGTACTTC. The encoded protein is CASKTGGSYEQYF.

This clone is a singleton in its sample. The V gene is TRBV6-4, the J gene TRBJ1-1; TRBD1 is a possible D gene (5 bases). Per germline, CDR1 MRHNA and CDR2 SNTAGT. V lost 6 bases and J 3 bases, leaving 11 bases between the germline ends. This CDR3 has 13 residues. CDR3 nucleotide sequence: TGTGCCAGCAGCAGGGATGGGTACACTGAAGCTTTCTTT. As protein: CASSRDGYTEAFF.

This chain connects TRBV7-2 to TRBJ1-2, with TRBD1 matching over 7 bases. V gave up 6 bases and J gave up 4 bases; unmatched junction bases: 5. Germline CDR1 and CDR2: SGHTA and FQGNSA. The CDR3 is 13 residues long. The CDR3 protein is CASSGTVPYGYTF. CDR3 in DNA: TGTGCCAGCAGTGGGACAGTCCCCTATGGCTACACCTTC.

CDR3 nucleotide sequence: TGTGCCAGTAGTACGAATTCGGACTCCCTGGGCCAGCATTTT. Encoded protein: CASSTNSDSLGQHF. The chain uses TRBV19 and TRBJ1-5; D is unresolved. The CDR3 consists of 14 residues. V was trimmed by 4 bases and J by 12 bases, leaving 19 bases between them. Germline V gives CDR1 LNHDA, CDR2 SQIVND (reference sequence).

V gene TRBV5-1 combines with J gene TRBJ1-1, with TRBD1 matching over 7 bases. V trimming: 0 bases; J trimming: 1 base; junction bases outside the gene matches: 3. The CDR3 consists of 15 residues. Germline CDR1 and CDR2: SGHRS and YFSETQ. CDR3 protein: CASSLEGAGNTEAFF. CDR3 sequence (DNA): TGCGCCAGCAGCTTGGAGGGGGCCGGGAACACTGAAGCTTTCTTT.

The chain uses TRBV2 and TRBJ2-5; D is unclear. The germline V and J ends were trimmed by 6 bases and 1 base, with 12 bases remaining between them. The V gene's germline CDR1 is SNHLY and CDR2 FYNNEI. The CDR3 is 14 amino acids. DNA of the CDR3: TGTGCCAGCAGGGTGGGCCGCGCCCAAGAGACCCAGTACTTC. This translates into CASRVGRAQETQYF.

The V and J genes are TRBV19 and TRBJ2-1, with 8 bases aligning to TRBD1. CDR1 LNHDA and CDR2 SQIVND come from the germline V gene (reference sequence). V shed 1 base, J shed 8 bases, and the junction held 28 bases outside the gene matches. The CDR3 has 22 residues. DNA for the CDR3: TGTGCCAGTAGTATAGTGCCAACAGGGGGGTCACAGGAGTTGGGGAGAGGATATGAGCAGTTCTTC. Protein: CASSIVPTGGSQELGRGYEQFF.

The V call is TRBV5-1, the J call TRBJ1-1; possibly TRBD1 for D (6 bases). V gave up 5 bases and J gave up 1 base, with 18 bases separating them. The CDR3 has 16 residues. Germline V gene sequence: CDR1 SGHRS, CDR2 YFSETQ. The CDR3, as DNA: TGCGCCAGCAGGCAAGGGGCAGGGGCTACGAACACTGAAGCTTTCTTT. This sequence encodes CASRQGAGATNTEAFF.

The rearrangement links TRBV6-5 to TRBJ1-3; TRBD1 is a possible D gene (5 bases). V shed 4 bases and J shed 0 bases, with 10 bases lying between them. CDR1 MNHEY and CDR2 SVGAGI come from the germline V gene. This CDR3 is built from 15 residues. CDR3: CASSLGPISGNTIYF. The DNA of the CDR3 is TGTGCCAGCAGTTTGGGGCCGATCTCTGGAAACACCATATATTTT.

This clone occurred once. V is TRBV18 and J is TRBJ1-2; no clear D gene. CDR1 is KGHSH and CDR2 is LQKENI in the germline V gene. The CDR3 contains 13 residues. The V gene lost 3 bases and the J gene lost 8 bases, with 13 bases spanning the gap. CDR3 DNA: TGTGCCAGCTCACCGCGGACTAGATCAGGCTACACCTTC. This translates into CASSPRTRSGYTF.

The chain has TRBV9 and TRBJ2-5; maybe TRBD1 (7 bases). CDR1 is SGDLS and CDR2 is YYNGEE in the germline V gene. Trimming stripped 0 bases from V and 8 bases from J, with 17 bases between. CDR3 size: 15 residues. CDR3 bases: TGTGCCAGCAGCGTAGCCGGGACTGGAGGGGGCACCCAGTACTTC. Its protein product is CASSVAGTGGGTQYF.

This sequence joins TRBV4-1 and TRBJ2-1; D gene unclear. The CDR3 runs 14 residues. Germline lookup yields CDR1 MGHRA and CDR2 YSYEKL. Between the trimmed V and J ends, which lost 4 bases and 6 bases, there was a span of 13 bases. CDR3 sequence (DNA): TGCGCCAGCAGCCTCTCCCGCTACGCCAATGAGCAGTTCTTC. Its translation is CASSLSRYANEQFF.

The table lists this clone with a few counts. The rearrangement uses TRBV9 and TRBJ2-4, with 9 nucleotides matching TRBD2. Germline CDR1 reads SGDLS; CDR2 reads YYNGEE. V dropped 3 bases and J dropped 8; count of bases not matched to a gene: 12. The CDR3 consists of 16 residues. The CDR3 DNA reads TGTGCCAGCAGCGCCGCCAATGGACAGCGGGGGGACATTCAGTACTTC. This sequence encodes CASSAANGQRGDIQYF. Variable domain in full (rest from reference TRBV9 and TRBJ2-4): DSGVTQTPKHLITATGQRVTLRCSPRSGDLSVYWYQQSLDQGLQFLIQYYNGEERAKGNILERFSAQQFPDLHSELNLSSLELGDSALYFCASSAANGQRGDIQYFGAGTRLSVL.

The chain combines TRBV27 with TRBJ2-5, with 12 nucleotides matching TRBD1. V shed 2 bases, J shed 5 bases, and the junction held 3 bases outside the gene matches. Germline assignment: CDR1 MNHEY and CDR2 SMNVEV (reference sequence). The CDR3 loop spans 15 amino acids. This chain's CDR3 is CASSLGTGGGETQYF. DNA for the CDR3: TGTGCCAGCAGTTTAGGGACAGGGGGCGGCGAGACCCAGTACTTC.

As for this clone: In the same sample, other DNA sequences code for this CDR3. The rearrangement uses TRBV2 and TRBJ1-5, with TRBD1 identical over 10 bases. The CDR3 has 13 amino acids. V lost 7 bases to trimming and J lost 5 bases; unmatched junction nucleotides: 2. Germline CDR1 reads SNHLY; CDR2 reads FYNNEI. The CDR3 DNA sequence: TGTGCCAGCACAGGACAGGGGGATCAGCCCCAGCATTTT. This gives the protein CASTGQGDQPQHF.

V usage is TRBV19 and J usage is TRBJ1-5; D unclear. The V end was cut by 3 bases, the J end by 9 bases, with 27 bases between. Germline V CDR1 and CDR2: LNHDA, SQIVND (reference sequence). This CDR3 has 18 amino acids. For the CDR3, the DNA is TGTGCCAGTAGTATTCGGCCACAACGAGGGCCCGAATCAGCGCCCCAGCATTTT. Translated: CASSIRPQRGPESAPQHF.

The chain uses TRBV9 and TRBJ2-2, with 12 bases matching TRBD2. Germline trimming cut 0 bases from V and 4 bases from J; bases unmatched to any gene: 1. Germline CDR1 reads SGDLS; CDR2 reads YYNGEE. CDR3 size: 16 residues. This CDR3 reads CASSVGLAGVTGELFF. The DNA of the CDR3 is TGTGCCAGCAGCGTAGGACTAGCGGGAGTCACCGGGGAGCTGTTTTTT. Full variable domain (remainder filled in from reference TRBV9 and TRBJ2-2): DSGVTQTPKHLITATGQRVTLRCSPRSGDLSVYWYQQSLDQGLQFLIQYYNGEERAKGNILERFSAQQFPDLHSELNLSSLELGDSALYFCASSVGLAGVTGELFFGEGSRLTVL.

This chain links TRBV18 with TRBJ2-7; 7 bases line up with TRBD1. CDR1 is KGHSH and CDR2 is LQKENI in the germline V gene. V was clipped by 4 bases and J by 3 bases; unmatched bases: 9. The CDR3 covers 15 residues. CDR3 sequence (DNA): TGTGCCAGCTCACAGGGGAGACAGGGAAGCTACGAGCAGTACTTC. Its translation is CASSQGRQGSYEQYF.